The sequence of this T cell receptor beta chain was determined in a study of T cells in Graves' hyperthyroidism and ophthalmopathy. This clonotype was seen repeatedly, ten times or more. The antigen is undetermined. RNA transcripts served as the template for amplifying TCR beta CDR3 regions. A first-round RT-PCR of the TCR CDR3 used the HTBI primer set. One entry per CDR3 protein results from TCRdb running MiXCR on the multiplex PCR reads. The data contain a few hundred thousand distinct CDR3 sequences, 15% to 18% of them singletons. Findings and caveats of the study: Blood also showed most of the thyroid clonotypes that were expanded above 0.001.

This TCR came from a woman between 18 and 30 years old with Graves' hyperthyroidism that later progressed to Graves' ophthalmopathy. Sequencing input: blood.

The CDR3 loop is CASSDREGPLLAALYNEQFF. The CDR3 DNA follows: TGTGCCAGCAGTGATAGAGAAGGGCCCCTGCTAGCGGCCCTGTACAATGAGCAGTTCTTC. The V gene is TRBV2, the J gene TRBJ2-1; 7 positions agree with TRBD2. V dropped 3 bases and J dropped 4; count of bases not matched to a gene: 21. From germline, CDR1 is SNHLY and CDR2 FYNNEI. The CDR3 spans 20 residues.